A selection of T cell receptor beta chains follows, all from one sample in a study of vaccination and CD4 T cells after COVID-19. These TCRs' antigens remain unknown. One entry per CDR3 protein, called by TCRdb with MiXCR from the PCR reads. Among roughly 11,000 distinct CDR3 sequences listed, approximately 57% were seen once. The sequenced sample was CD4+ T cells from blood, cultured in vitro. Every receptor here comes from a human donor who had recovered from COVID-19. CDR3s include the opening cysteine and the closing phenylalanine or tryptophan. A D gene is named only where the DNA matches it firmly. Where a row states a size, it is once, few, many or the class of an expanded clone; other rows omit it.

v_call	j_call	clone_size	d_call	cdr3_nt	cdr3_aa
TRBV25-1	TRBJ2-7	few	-	TGTGCCAGCAGTGATTACCCCGCCAGGGCGAAGCAGTACTTC	CASSDYPARAKQYF
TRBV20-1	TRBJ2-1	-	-	TGCAGTGCTAGGAGGGACTTCTACAATGAGCAGTTCTTC	CSARRDFYNEQFF
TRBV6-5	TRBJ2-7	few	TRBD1	TGTGCCAGCAGTTATTCGACAGGGACCTACGAGCAGTACTTC	CASSYSTGTYEQYF
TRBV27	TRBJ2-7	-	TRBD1	TGTGCCAGCAGTTTACAGGACAGGGACTACGAGCAGTACTTC	CASSLQDRDYEQYF
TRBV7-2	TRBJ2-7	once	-	TGTGCCAGCAGCTTAGAGGCCCGGGTAAAACTACACGAGCAGTACTTC	CASSLEARVKLHEQYF
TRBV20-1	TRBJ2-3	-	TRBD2	TGCAGTGCTAGAGATTACGCGGGAGGAGATACGCAGTATTTT	CSARDYAGGDTQYF
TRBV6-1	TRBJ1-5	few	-	TGTGCCAGCAGGGCGGATAGCAATCAGCCCCAGCATTTT	CASRADSNQPQHF
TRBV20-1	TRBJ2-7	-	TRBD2	TGCAGTGCTAGAGGGACGACTAGCGGGAGTTACGAGCAGTACTTC	CSARGTTSGSYEQYF
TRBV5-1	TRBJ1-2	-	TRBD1	TGCGCCAGCAGCTTGGCAGGGGGGAACTATGGCTACACCTTC	CASSLAGGNYGYTF
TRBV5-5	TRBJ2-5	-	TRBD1	TGTGCCAGCAGCTTTTGGGACAGGGGAGAGACCCAGTACTTC	CASSFWDRGETQYF
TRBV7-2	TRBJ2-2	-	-	TGTGCCAGCAGAGAGAACACCGGGGAGCTGTTTTTT	CASRENTGELFF
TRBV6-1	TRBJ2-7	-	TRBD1	TGTGCCAGCAGCCCCCCAGGGGGCGGCGGCGAGCAGTACTTC	CASSPPGGGGEQYF
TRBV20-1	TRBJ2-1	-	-	TGCAGTGCTAGAATTCAGACCTCCTACAATGAGCAGTTCTTC	CSARIQTSYNEQFF
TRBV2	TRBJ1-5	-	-	TGTGCCAGCAGCTCAGACAGGCCTAGCAATCAGCCCCAGCATTTT	CASSSDRPSNQPQHF